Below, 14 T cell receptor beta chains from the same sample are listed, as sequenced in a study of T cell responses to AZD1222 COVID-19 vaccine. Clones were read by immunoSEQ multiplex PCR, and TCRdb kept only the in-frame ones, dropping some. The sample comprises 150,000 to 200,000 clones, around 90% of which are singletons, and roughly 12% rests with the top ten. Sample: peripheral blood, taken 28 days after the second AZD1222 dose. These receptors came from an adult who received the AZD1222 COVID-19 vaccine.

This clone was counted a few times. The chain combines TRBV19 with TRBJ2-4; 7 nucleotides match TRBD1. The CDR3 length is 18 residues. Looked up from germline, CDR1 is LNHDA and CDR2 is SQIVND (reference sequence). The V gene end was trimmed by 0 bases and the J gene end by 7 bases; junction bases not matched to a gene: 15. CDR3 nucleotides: TGTGCCAGTAGTATAGATAGGGACAGAGGCTTGATGAGGAACATTCAGTACTTC. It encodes CASSIDRDRGLMRNIQYF.

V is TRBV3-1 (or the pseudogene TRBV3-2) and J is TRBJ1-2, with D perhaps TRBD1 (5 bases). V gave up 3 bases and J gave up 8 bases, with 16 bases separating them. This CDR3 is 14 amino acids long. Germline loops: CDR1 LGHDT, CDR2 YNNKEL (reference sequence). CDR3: CASSHHGGDGGYTF. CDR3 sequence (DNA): TGTGCCAGCAGCCACCATGGGGGTGACGGGGGCTACACCTTC.

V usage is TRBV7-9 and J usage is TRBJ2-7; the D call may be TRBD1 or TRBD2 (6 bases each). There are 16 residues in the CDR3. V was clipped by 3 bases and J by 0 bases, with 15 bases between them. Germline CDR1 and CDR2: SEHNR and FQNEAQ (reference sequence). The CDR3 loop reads CASSFPLGGLSYEQYF. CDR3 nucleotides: TGTGCCAGCAGCTTCCCTCTAGGGGGGCTCTCCTACGAGCAGTACTTC.

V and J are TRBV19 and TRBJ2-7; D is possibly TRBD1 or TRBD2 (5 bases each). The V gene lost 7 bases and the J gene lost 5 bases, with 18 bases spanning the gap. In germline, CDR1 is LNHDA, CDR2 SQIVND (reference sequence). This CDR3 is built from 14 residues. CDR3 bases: TGTGCCAGTATGGGCCGGGACGGTCGAGACGAGCAGTACTTC. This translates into CASMGRDGRDEQYF.

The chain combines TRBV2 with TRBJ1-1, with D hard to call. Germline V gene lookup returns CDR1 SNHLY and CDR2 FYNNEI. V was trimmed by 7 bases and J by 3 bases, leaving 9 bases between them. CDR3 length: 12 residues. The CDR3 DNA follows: TGTGCCAGCATACCCCAAGACACTGAAGCTTTCTTT. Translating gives CASIPQDTEAFF.

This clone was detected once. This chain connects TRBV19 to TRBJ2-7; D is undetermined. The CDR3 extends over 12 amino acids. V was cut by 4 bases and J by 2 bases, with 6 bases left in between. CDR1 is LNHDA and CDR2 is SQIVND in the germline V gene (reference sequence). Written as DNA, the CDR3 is TGTGCCAGTAGTACCCCTCCCTACGAGCAGTACTTC. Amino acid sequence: CASSTPPYEQYF.

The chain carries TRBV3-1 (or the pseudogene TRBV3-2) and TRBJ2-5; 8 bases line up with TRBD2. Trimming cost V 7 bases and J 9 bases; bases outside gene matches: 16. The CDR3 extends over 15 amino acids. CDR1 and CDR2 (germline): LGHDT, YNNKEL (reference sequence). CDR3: CASNQAGGLDMAQYF. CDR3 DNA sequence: TGTGCCAGCAACCAGGCGGGGGGCTTGGATATGGCCCAGTACTTC.

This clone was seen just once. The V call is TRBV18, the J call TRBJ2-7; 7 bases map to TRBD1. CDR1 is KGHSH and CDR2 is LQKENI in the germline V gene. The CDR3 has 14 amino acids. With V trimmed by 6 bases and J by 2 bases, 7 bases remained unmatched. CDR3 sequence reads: CASSPGTVPYEQYF. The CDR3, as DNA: TGTGCCAGCTCCCCCGGGACAGTTCCCTACGAGCAGTACTTC.

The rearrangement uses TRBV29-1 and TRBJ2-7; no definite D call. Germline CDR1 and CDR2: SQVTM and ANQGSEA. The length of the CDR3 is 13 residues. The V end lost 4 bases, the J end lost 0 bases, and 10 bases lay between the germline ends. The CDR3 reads CSVAQSLSYEQYF. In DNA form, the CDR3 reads TGCAGCGTTGCCCAGTCACTCTCCTACGAGCAGTACTTC.

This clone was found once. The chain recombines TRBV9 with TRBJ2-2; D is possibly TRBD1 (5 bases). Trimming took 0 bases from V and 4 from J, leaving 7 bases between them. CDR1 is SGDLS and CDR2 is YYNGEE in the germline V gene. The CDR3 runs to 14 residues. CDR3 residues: CASSVGGPTGELFF. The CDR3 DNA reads TGTGCCAGCAGCGTAGGGGGCCCCACCGGGGAGCTGTTTTTT.

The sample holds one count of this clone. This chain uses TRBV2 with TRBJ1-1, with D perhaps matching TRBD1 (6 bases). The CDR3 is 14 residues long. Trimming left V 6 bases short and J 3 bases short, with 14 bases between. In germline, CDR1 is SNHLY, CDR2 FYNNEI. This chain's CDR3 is CASRQQGKDTEAFF. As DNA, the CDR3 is TGTGCCAGCAGACAACAGGGAAAGGACACTGAAGCTTTCTTT.

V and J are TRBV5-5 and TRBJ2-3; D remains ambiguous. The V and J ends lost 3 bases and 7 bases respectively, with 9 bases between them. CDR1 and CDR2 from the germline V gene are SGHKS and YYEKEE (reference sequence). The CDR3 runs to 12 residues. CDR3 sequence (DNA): TGTGCCAGCAGCTACGACGGATATACGCAGTATTTT. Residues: CASSYDGYTQYF.

The CDR3 sequence: CASSLGYTGGNEQFF. The CDR3 DNA follows: TGTGCCAGCAGCTTAGGTTATACAGGGGGGAATGAGCAGTTCTTC. The gene calls are TRBV11-1 and TRBJ2-1; 8 bases agree with TRBD1. The CDR3 runs 15 residues. Germline V CDR1 and CDR2: SGHAT, FQDESV (reference sequence). The junction had 6 bases not matched to a gene; V was cut back by 1 base and J by 7 bases. The whole variable domain, filled in from reference TRBV11-1 and TRBJ2-1, reads EAEVAQSPRYKITEKSQAVAFWCDPISGHATLYWYRQILGQGPELLVQFQDESVVDDSQLPKDRFSAERLKGVDSTLKIQPAELGDSAMYLCASSLGYTGGNEQFFGPGTRLTVL.

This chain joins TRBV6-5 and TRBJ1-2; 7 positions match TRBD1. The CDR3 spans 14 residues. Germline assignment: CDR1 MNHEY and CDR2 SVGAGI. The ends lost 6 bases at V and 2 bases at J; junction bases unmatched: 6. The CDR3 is CASRETGQNYGYTF. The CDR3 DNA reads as TGTGCCAGCAGGGAGACGGGACAGAACTATGGCTACACCTTC.